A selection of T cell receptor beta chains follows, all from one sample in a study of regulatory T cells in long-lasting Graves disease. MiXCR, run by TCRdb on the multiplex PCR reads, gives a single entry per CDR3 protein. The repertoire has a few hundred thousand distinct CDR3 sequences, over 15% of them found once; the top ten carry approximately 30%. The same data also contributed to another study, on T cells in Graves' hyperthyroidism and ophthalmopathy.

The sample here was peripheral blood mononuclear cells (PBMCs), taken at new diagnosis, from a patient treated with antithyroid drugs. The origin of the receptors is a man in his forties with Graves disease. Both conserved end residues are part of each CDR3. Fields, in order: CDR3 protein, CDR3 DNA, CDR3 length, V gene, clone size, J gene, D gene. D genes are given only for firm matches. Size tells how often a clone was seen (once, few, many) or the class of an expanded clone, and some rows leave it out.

CASSFEASSYEQYF	TGTGCCAGCAGTTTTGAGGCGAGCTCCTACGAGCAGTACTTC	14	TRBV27	many	TRBJ2-7	NA
CSAPSRGYGYTF	TGCAGTGCCCCTTCGCGAGGCTATGGCTACACCTTC	12	TRBV20-1	few	TRBJ1-2	NA
CASSYSGSGTAWQYF	TGTGCCAGCAGTTACTCTGGTAGCGGAACAGCATGGCAGTACTTC	15	TRBV6-2/TRBV6-3	NA	TRBJ2-7	NA
CAISESPGKVSSYGYTF	TGTGCCATCAGTGAGTCGCCAGGGAAGGTTTCGAGCTATGGCTACACCTTC	17	TRBV10-3	many	TRBJ1-2	NA
CASSDPSGGTDTQYF	TGTGCCAGCAGTGACCCTAGCGGGGGGACAGATACGCAGTATTTT	15	TRBV25-1	many	TRBJ2-3	TRBD2
CATTPPTDTQYF	TGTGCCACGACGCCCCCTACAGATACGCAGTATTTT	12	TRBV7-2	many	TRBJ2-3	NA
CASSLVLRASGRADTQYF	TGTGCCAGCAGCTTAGTATTAAGGGCTAGCGGGAGAGCAGATACGCAGTATTTT	18	TRBV7-8	NA	TRBJ2-3	TRBD2
CASSHGQGIAYGYTF	TGTGCCAGCAGCCACGGACAGGGGATCGCCTATGGCTACACCTTC	15	TRBV28	NA	TRBJ1-2	TRBD1
CASSLLSGDEQYF	TGTGCCAGCTCCCTCCTCTCTGGGGACGAGCAGTACTTC	13	TRBV18	NA	TRBJ2-7	NA
CASSLLTSRGTGELFF	TGCGCCAGCAGCTTGCTTACCAGCCGGGGCACCGGGGAGCTGTTTTTT	16	TRBV5-1	few	TRBJ2-2	NA
CASNSPLHF	TGTGCCAGCAATTCACCCCTCCACTTT	9	TRBV27	many	TRBJ1-6	NA
CASRSPGTASYEQYF	TGTGCCAGCAGATCCCCCGGGACAGCATCCTACGAGCAGTACTTC	15	TRBV5-4	many	TRBJ2-7	TRBD1
CASTNGGNYGYTF	TGTGCCAGCACCAACGGGGGCAACTATGGCTACACCTTC	13	TRBV6-1	many	TRBJ1-2	NA
CAISEDRLNYGYTF	TGTGCCATCAGTGAAGACAGACTTAACTATGGCTACACCTTC	14	TRBV10-3	few	TRBJ1-2	NA
CASSQAAHRTSAWTGELFF	TGCGCCAGCAGCCAAGCCGCCCACCGGACTAGCGCATGGACCGGGGAGCTGTTTTTT	19	TRBV4-3	many	TRBJ2-2	TRBD2
CASTQTGDQETQYF	TGTGCCAGCACCCAAACAGGGGACCAAGAGACCCAGTACTTC	14	TRBV7-9	few	TRBJ2-5	TRBD1
CSARGAGGENNEQFF	TGCAGTGCTAGAGGTGCGGGGGGGGAGAACAATGAGCAGTTCTTC	15	TRBV20-1	many	TRBJ2-1	TRBD2
CASRLGLALETQYF	TGTGCCAGCAGGTTGGGACTAGCTCTGGAGACCCAGTACTTC	14	TRBV12-3/TRBV12-4	many	TRBJ2-5	TRBD2
CASTNSAGLPVGTDTQYF	TGTGCCAGCACCAACTCGGCAGGCCTACCAGTGGGCACAGATACGCAGTATTTT	18	TRBV28	many	TRBJ2-3	NA
CASSFGGIYSPLHF	TGTGCCAGCAGTTTCGGGGGAATCTATTCACCCCTCCACTTT	14	TRBV28	many	TRBJ1-6	NA
CASGRWGGGETQYF	TGTGCCAGCGGACGGTGGGGGGGCGGAGAGACCCAGTACTTC	14	TRBV6-1	NA	TRBJ2-5	NA
CASSLAPGQGPTF	TGTGCCAGCAGTTTAGCCCCGGGACAGGGTCCCACCTTT	13	TRBV12-3/TRBV12-4	many	TRBJ1-1	TRBD1
CASSPLGTSGQETQYF	TGTGCCAGTAGTCCTCTCGGGACTAGCGGGCAGGAGACCCAGTACTTC	16	TRBV19	NA	TRBJ2-5	TRBD2
CASNGQGHHTEAFF	TGTGCCAGCAACGGACAGGGACATCACACTGAAGCTTTCTTT	14	TRBV11-3	many	TRBJ1-1	TRBD1
CASRDGTGNPPLHF	TGCGCCAGCAGAGATGGGACAGGCAATCCACCCCTCCACTTT	14	TRBV5-1	NA	TRBJ1-6	TRBD1
CASSRGTGAPKGYEQYF	TGTGCCAGCAGCCGCGGGACAGGGGCCCCCAAGGGGTACGAGCAGTACTTC	17	TRBV3-1	few	TRBJ2-7	TRBD1
CASRQGNEQFF	TGCGCCAGCAGACAGGGCAATGAGCAGTTCTTC	11	TRBV4-1	NA	TRBJ2-1	NA
CSAKGRPLGNQPQHF	TGCAGTGCTAAAGGCAGGCCGCTTGGAAATCAGCCCCAGCATTTT	15	TRBV20-1	NA	TRBJ1-5	NA
CASSLPGGNYGYTF	TGTGCCAGCAGTTTACCAGGGGGCAACTATGGCTACACCTTC	14	TRBV28	NA	TRBJ1-2	TRBD1
CAWSVPDSGFRNQPQHF	TGTGCCTGGAGTGTGCCGGACTCAGGGTTTCGCAATCAGCCCCAGCATTTT	17	TRBV30	few	TRBJ1-5	NA
CASSPIGEDTQYF	TGTGCCAGCAGCCCCATCGGGGAGGATACGCAGTATTTT	13	TRBV2	many	TRBJ2-3	NA
CASSIRAGGPHEQFF	TGTGCCAGTAGTATAAGAGCGGGGGGGCCCCATGAGCAGTTCTTC	15	TRBV19	NA	TRBJ2-1	TRBD2
CASSLDRPYEQYF	TGTGCCAGCAGCTTAGACAGACCCTACGAGCAGTACTTC	13	TRBV7-2	many	TRBJ2-7	NA
CASGRELGTEAFF	TGTGCCAGCGGCAGGGAACTAGGCACTGAAGCTTTCTTT	13	TRBV2	few	TRBJ1-1	NA
CASSFGGSETQYF	TGTGCCAGCAGTTTTGGGGGCTCGGAGACCCAGTACTTC	13	TRBV12-3/TRBV12-4	many	TRBJ2-5	NA
CASSFGQGRWVKTQYF	TGCGCCAGCAGCTTCGGACAGGGGCGGTGGGTGAAGACCCAGTACTTC	16	TRBV5-1	NA	TRBJ2-5	TRBD1
CASSYPGVWGQGVKASSYNEQFF	TGTGCCAGCAGTTATCCGGGGGTATGGGGACAGGGGGTAAAGGCGAGCTCCTACAATGAGCAGTTCTTC	23	TRBV6-5	many	TRBJ2-1	TRBD1
CASSYSIQAQWSYEQYF	TGTGCCAGCAGTTACTCGATACAGGCCCAGTGGTCCTACGAGCAGTACTTC	17	TRBV6-2/TRBV6-3	many	TRBJ2-7	NA
CASSPRETNEKLFF	TGTGCCAGCTCTCCACGGGAGACTAATGAAAAACTGTTTTTT	14	TRBV18	many	TRBJ1-4	NA